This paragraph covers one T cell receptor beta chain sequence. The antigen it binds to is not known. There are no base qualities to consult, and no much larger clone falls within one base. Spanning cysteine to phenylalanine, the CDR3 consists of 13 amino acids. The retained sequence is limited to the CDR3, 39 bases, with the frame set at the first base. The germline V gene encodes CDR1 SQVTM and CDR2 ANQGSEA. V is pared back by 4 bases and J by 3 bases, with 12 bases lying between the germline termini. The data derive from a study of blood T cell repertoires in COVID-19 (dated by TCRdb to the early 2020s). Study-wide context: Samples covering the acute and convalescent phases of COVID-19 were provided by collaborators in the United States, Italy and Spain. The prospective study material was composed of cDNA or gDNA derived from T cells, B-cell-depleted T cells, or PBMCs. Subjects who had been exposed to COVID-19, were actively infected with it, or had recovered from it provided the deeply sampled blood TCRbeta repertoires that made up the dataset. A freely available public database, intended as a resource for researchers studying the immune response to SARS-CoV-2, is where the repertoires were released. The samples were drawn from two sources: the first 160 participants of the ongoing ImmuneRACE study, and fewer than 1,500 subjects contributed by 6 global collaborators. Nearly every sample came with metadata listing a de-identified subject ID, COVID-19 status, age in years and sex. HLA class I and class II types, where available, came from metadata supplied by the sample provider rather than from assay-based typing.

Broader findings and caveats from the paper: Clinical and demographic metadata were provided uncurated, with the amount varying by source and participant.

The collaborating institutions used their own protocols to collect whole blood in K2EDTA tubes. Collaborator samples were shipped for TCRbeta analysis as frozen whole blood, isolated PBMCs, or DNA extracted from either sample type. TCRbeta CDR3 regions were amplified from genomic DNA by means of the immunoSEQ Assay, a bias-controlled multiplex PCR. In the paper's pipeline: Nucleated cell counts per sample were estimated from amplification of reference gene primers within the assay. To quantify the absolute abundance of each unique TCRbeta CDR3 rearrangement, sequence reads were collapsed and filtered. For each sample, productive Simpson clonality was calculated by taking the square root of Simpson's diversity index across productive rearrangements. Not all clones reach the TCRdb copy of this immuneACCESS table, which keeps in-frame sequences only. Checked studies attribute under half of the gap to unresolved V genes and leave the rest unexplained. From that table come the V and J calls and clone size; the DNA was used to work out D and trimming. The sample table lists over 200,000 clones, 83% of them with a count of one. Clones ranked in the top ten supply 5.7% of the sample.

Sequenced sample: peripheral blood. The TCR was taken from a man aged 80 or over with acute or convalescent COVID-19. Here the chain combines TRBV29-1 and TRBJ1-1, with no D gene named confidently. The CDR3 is CSVGSPADTEAFF. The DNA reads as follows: TGCAGCGTTGGATCCCCGGCGGACACTGAAGCTTTCTTT.